This TCR beta chain appears in the sequencing data of a study of cytotoxic CD8 clonotypes in ibrutinib-treated CLL. Libraries were prepared by immunoSEQ multiplex PCR; TCRdb keeps only in-frame clonotypes and omits some of them. The top ten hold around 13% of the sample, which has 25,000 to 30,000 clones, roughly 62% seen once. V lost 0 bases, J lost 1 base, and 7 bases lay in between. CDR3 length: 14 residues. CDR1 is SGHRS, CDR2 YFSETQ, per germline. The clonotype comes from a human donor with chronic lymphocytic leukemia. The material sequenced was PBMCs, taken before ibrutinib treatment. This chain joins TRBV5-1 and TRBJ1-1; D gene unclear. The CDR3 region has the DNA TGCGCCAGCAGCTTGGAGGTCTGGAACACTGAAGCTTTCTTT. Protein product: CASSLEVWNTEAFF.